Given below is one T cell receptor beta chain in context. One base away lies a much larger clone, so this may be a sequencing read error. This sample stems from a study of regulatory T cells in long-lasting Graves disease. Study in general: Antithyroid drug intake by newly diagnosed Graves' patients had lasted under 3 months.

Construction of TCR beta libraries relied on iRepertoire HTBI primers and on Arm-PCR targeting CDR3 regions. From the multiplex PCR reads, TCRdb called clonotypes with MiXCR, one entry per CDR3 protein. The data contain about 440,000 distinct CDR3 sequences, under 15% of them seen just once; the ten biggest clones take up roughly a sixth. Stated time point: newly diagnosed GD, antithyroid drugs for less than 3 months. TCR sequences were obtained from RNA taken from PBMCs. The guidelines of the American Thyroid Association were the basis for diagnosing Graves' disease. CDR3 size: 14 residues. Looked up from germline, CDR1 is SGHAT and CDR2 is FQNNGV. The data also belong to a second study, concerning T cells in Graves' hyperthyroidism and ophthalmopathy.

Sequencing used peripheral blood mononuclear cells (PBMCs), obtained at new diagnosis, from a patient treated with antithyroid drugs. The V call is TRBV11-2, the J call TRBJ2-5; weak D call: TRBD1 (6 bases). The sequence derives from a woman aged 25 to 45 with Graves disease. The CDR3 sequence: CANSLRQEGETQYF. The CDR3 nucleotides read TGTGCCAACAGCCTTCGACAGGAAGGGGAGACCCAGTACTTC.